Each of the 6 T cell receptor beta chains below was sequenced from the same sample in a study of T cell repertoires in cytomegalovirus infection. TCRdb called the reads again in MiXCR, with one record for every CDR3 protein. The data show roughly 920,000 distinct CDR3 sequences, with 25% to 40% seen just once and about an eighth held by the top ten. These receptors lack a known antigen. The sequencing used cultured CD8+ T cells from PBMCs, collected from culture after CMV antigen stimulation. Receptors were obtained from a human donor in good health (CMV status not recorded). Some clones in this sample may be carry-over from other donors' samples.

The chain links TRBV19 to TRBJ2-3; no definite D call. With 3 bases removed from V and 5 bases from J, the gap between germline ends came to 12 bases. This CDR3 has 14 residues. The germline CDR1 and CDR2 sequences are LNHDA and SQIVND (reference sequence). CDR3 DNA: TGTGCCAGTAGTATGAACGGGTTTCAAGATACGCAGTATTTT. As protein: CASSMNGFQDTQYF.

The V and J genes are TRBV3-1 and TRBJ1-2; possibly TRBD1 for D (6 bases). The CDR3 is made up of 14 amino acids. V was cut by 4 bases and J by 2 bases, with 11 bases left in between. CDR1 is LGHDT, CDR2 YNNKEL, per germline (reference sequence). CDR3 sequence reads: CASSPNRVNYGYTF. The CDR3 DNA reads TGTGCCAGCAGCCCGAACAGGGTGAACTATGGCTACACCTTC.

This clonotype has more than one count but fewer than ten. The V gene is TRBV5-1, the J gene TRBJ2-1; D remains ambiguous. V lost 0 bases and J 8 bases, leaving 9 bases between the germline ends. This CDR3 region has 13 residues. Per germline, CDR1 SGHRS and CDR2 YFSETQ. CDR3 in amino acids: CASSLAWLDEQFF. In nucleotides, the CDR3 is TGCGCCAGCAGCTTGGCCTGGCTGGATGAGCAGTTCTTC.

Concerning this clonotype itself: At one end, the junction sequence differs from germline, possibly due to a read error. The V gene is TRBV7-7, the J gene TRBJ2-3; D is undetermined. CDR3 length: 15 amino acids. Germline values: CDR1 SSHAT, CDR2 FNYEAQ (reference sequence). This CDR3 is CASSPSVTVTDTQYF. The CDR3 DNA reads TGTGCTAGCAGCCCGAGTGTGACGGTTACAGATACGCAGTATTTT.

This chain links TRBV6-1 with TRBJ1-1; D uncertain. The CDR3 totals 15 residues. Germline V gives CDR1 MNHNS, CDR2 SASEGT. Trimming removed 5 bases at V and 0 bases at J, with 13 bases between. In DNA form, the CDR3 reads TGTGCCAGCAGTTATAGGAGGTTAATGAACACTGAAGCTTTCTTT. This gives the protein CASSYRRLMNTEAFF.

This clonotype was picked up a small number of times. The J gene is TRBJ2-1, the V gene TRBV27; D tentatively reads TRBD1 or TRBD2 (5 bases each). The CDR3 length is 14 residues. Germline loops: CDR1 MNHEY, CDR2 SMNVEV (reference sequence). V lost 4 bases, J lost 8 bases, and 15 bases lay in between. The CDR3 DNA follows: TGTGCCAGCAGTTGGGCAGGGAGTGGATATGAGCAGTTCTTC. Translating it yields CASSWAGSGYEQFF.